A single sample gave rise to the 10 T cell receptor beta chains below, sequenced in a study of OX40 agonist ivuxolimab in advanced cancers. Here immunoSEQ multiplex PCR was the method, and the copy in TCRdb shows in-frame clones only, minus some. The sample has 75,000 to 100,000 clones; about 93% are singletons. The source material was CD4+ or CD8+ T cells sorted from blood, sampled in a trial of the OX40 agonist ivuxolimab. These receptors all stem from an adult with an advanced solid tumor such as melanoma, head and neck, liver or kidney cancer.

This sequence joins TRBV28 and TRBJ1-2, with 9 nucleotides matching TRBD1. Germline-derived CDR1 and CDR2 are MDHEN and SYDVKM. The junction had 15 bases not matched to a gene; V was cut back by 5 bases and J by 5 bases. The length of the CDR3 is 17 residues. The CDR3 region has the DNA TGTGCCAGCAGTATCCCCGAGGGGACAGGGTTAGGGTATGGCTACACCTTC. Residues: CASSIPEGTGLGYGYTF.

This clone was detected once. The chain couples TRBV5-1 to TRBJ2-1; TRBD1 matches at 8 bases. CDR3 length: 15 amino acids. V lost 4 bases to trimming and J lost 7 bases; unmatched junction nucleotides: 10. Germline CDR1 SGHRS, CDR2 YFSETQ. Here the CDR3 DNA reads TGCGCCAGCAGCGAGGGACTTACAGGGGGGAATGAGCAGTTCTTC. Amino acid sequence: CASSEGLTGGNEQFF.

This clone was seen a few times. Other DNA variants within this sample encode the same CDR3. The chain links TRBV10-3 to TRBJ2-5; 10 bases are shared with TRBD2. The CDR3 sequence is 13 residues long. Germline V gene sequence: CDR1 ENHRY, CDR2 SYGVKD. V shed 5 bases and J 4 bases; nucleotides not matched to a gene: 1. The CDR3 region has the DNA TGTGCCATCAGTCGACTAGCGGGAGAGACCCAGTACTTC. Its protein product is CAISRLAGETQYF.

This sequence joins TRBV6-5 and TRBJ2-2; D unresolved. With 4 bases removed from V and 3 bases from J, the gap between germline ends came to 15 bases. Germline V gene lookup returns CDR1 MNHEY and CDR2 SVGAGI. CDR3 length equals 16 residues. The CDR3 reads CASSLHGVPDTGELFF. For the CDR3, the DNA is TGTGCCAGCAGTTTACATGGGGTGCCGGACACCGGGGAGCTGTTTTTT.

The chain joins TRBV7-2 to TRBJ2-2; 13 nucleotides line up with TRBD2. The CDR3 covers 15 residues. Trimming at V came to 5 bases and at J to 8 bases, leaving 5 bases not matched to a gene. Germline values: CDR1 SGHTA, CDR2 FQGNSA. CDR3 nucleotides: TGTGCCAGCAGCGTGGGACTAGCGGGATGGGGGGAGCTGTTTTTT. This encodes CASSVGLAGWGELFF.

V and J are TRBV18 and TRBJ2-1; no clear D. The CDR3 extends over 15 amino acids. V was shortened by 0 bases and J by 5 bases, with 11 bases between the two germline ends. Looked up from germline, CDR1 is KGHSH and CDR2 is LQKENI. CDR3 in DNA: TGTGCCAGCTCACCACCGAACGTACCTAACAATGAGCAGTTCTTC. Protein: CASSPPNVPNNEQFF.

The chain carries TRBV7-9 and TRBJ1-2, with D perhaps TRBD1 (5 bases). V was clipped by 4 bases and J by 5 bases, with 14 bases between them. Germline assignment: CDR1 SEHNR and CDR2 FQNEAQ (reference sequence). This CDR3 has 14 residues. CDR3 loop: CASSSLGGGYGYTF. The CDR3 region has the DNA TGTGCCAGCAGCTCCCTCGGTGGGGGGTATGGCTACACCTTC.

The V call is TRBV30, the J call TRBJ2-3, with D possibly being TRBD2 (6 bases). The germline V gene encodes CDR1 GTSNPN and CDR2 SVGIG (reference sequence). Trimming removed 4 bases at V and 2 bases at J, with 10 bases between. The CDR3 length is 13 residues. This CDR3 reads CAWNLALTDTQYF. The DNA of the CDR3 is TGTGCCTGGAATCTAGCGCTCACAGATACGCAGTATTTT. The full variable domain, with the rest looked up from reference TRBV30 and TRBJ2-3, is SQTIHQWPATLVQPVGSPLSLECTVEGTSNPNLYWYRQAAGRGLQLLFYSVGIGQISSEVPQNLSASRPQDRQFILSSKKLLLSDSGFYLCAWNLALTDTQYFGPGTRLTVL.

The chain links TRBV5-8 to TRBJ1-4, with 8 bases identical to TRBD1. CDR1 is SGHTS and CDR2 is YDEGEE in the germline V gene. V lost 0 bases and J lost 4; bases outside the gene matches: 8. CDR3 size: 17 residues. The CDR3 is CASSLAPGGWGNEKLFF. The CDR3 DNA sequence: TGTGCCAGCAGCTTGGCTCCAGGGGGCTGGGGTAATGAAAAACTGTTTTTT.

The chain uses TRBV18 and TRBJ2-5; tentative D call: TRBD1 (6 bases). The germline gives CDR1 KGHSH, CDR2 LQKENI. Deletions cut 2 bases from V and 2 bases from J, with 12 bases between. The CDR3 has 15 amino acids. The CDR3 here is CASSPWQGSQETQYF. Here the CDR3 DNA reads TGTGCCAGCTCACCATGGCAGGGGTCGCAAGAGACCCAGTACTTC.